This T cell receptor (beta chain) was retrieved from a study of CD4 T cells in relation to SARS-CoV-2 and coronaviruses. Study-wide context: ViraFEST: approximately 10-day antigen culture of PBMCs, then TCR beta CDR3 sequencing. Negative control cultures got HIV-1 Nef peptides or no peptide.

Libraries were prepared by immunoSEQ multiplex PCR; TCRdb keeps only in-frame clonotypes and omits some of them. The table lists just over 25,000 clones, roughly 80% of them singletons. Note on this clone: No antigen is known for it.

The unexposed donors gave CD4+ T cells in about 2011-2018, prior to COVID-19. CD4+ T cells were isolated from the cells after about ten days of culture. Germline V lookup: CDR1 MNHEY, CDR2 SMNVEV (reference sequence). Losses at the gene ends were 5 bases for V and 6 bases for J; bases not matched to a gene: 12. The CDR3 has 15 residues. The source is a human donor in good health. Sequences were obtained from CD4+ T cells from PBMCs, cultured in vitro. This sequence joins TRBV27 and TRBJ2-7, with 8 bases aligning to TRBD2. This CDR3 reads CASSPWGLAGGEQYF. CDR3 nucleotide sequence: TGTGCCAGCAGTCCCTGGGGTTTGGCGGGAGGCGAGCAGTACTTC.